This TCR beta chain was sequenced in a study of regulatory T cells in long-lasting Graves disease. CDR3 regions were amplified by Arm-PCR using iRepertoire HTBI primers to build TCR beta libraries. TCRdb re-derived calls from the multiplex PCR reads in MiXCR, one entry per CDR3 protein. The sample lists hundreds of thousands of distinct CDR3 sequences; 15% to 20% were seen once. The time point is: newly diagnosed GD, antithyroid drugs for less than 3 months. Extracted PBMC RNA gave rise to the TCR library. This clonotype was observed at least ten times. A further study also used this sample, focusing on T cells in Graves' hyperthyroidism and ophthalmopathy. In that study: In blood, most of the thyroid clonotypes expanded above 0.001 were also present.

Sequencing was performed on peripheral blood mononuclear cells (PBMCs), taken at new diagnosis, from a patient treated with antithyroid drugs. This clonotype was obtained from a woman aged 25 to 45 with Graves disease.

The CDR3 region is CASTSGEQFF. The CDR3, as DNA: TGTGCCAGCACTTCCGGTGAGCAGTTCTTC. The chain has TRBV7-9 and TRBJ2-1, with D unclear. This CDR3 is 10 amino acids long. Per the germline V gene, CDR1 is SEHNR and CDR2 is FQNEAQ (reference sequence). V shed 7 bases and J shed 9 bases, with 7 bases lying between them.